One and the same sample provided the 2 T cell receptor beta chains below, sequenced in a study of T-cell reconstitution after alpha-beta-depleted transplantation in children. This sample's TCRbeta library carried unique molecular identifier barcodes. TCRdb ran MiXCR on the PCR reads and lists one entry per CDR3 protein. Of hundreds of thousands of distinct CDR3 sequences detected, 32% appear once; the ten largest clones hold under 3%. The source was PBMCs from the stem cell graft donor, collected from the stem cell graft. The receptors were sampled from a human donor who donated a stem cell graft to a child with aplastic anemia.

This clonotype was recorded a few times. The V call is TRBV25-1, the J call TRBJ1-1; perhaps TRBD1 as D (5 bases). V was shortened by 7 bases and J by 6 bases, with 18 bases between the two germline ends. This CDR3 is 14 amino acids long. Germline V CDR1 and CDR2: MGHDK, SYGVNS. The CDR3: CASTQGSFWPEAFF. CDR3 in DNA: TGTGCCAGCACTCAGGGATCGTTTTGGCCTGAAGCTTTCTTT.

In nucleotides, the CDR3 is TGCGCCAGCAGCCGCTTCCGGGACGGGGACAATGAGCAGTTCTTC. It specifies CASSRFRDGDNEQFF. The V call is TRBV5-1, the J call TRBJ2-1; D could derive from TRBD1 or TRBD2 (5 bases each). The CDR3 covers 15 residues. V was cut by 4 bases and J by 5 bases, with 16 bases left in between. CDR1 and CDR2 (germline): SGHRS, YFSETQ.